What follows are 5 T cell receptor beta chains derived from one specimen sequenced in a study of Tregs in tolerant kidney transplant recipients. The nonmyeloablative bone marrow transplants came from related graft donors, with transient mixed chimerism. Sequencing used immunoSEQ multiplex PCR; TCRdb keeps in-frame clones, though not all of them. The sample lists 50,000 to 55,000 clones, about 90% seen once, with over 12% in the top ten. The starting material was CD8+ T cells from blood (PBMCs), obtained 24 months after the transplant. The receptors come from a human patient who received a combined kidney and bone marrow transplant. A share of the T cells may be of graft donor origin.

The rearrangement uses TRBV11-3 and TRBJ2-3; the match to TRBD2 covers 14 bases. Germline CDR1 and CDR2: SGHNT and YENEEA. V lost 5 bases to trimming and J lost 3 bases; unmatched junction nucleotides: 10. The CDR3 runs 18 residues. The DNA of the CDR3 is TGTGCCAGCAGCCCTAGACTAGCGGGAGGGCCCGGTACAGATACGCAGTATTTT. Translating gives CASSPRLAGGPGTDTQYF.

This sequence joins TRBV6-1 and TRBJ1-1, with TRBD1 matching over 11 bases. V was pared by 0 bases and J by 4 bases, with 4 bases of the junction left unmatched. This CDR3 region has 16 residues. Germline V gene sequence: CDR1 MNHNS, CDR2 SASEGT. In DNA, the CDR3 is TGTGCCAGCAGTGAAGCGTCGGGGACAGGGGGCACTGAAGCTTTCTTT. Amino acid sequence: CASSEASGTGGTEAFF.

The chain is built from TRBV19 and TRBJ1-1; D may be TRBD1 (5 bases). CDR1 and CDR2 (germline): LNHDA, SQIVND (reference sequence). The CDR3 is 15 amino acids. V lost 1 base to trimming and J lost 4 bases, with 13 bases between them. The CDR3 loop is CASSIAGHGVTEAFF. The CDR3 DNA is TGTGCCAGTAGTATAGCTGGACACGGAGTCACTGAAGCTTTCTTT.

Concerning this clone itself: An end of the junction differs from the germline gene, which may be a read error. Within the sample, other DNA sequences also encode this same CDR3. V and J are TRBV13 and TRBJ2-3; a possible D gene is TRBD1 (5 bases). The germline V gene encodes CDR1 PRHDT and CDR2 FYEKMQ (reference sequence). The CDR3 is 15 residues long. The DNA of the CDR3 is TGTGCAAGCAGCTTAATTAGGGGATACGCAGATACGCAGTATTTT. This translates into CASSLIRGYADTQYF.

This CDR3 is CASSPNRGRMNTEAFF. CDR3 in DNA: TGTGCCAGCTCACCAAACAGGGGGCGGATGAACACTGAAGCTTTCTTT. The rearrangement uses TRBV18 and TRBJ1-1; 9 positions agree with TRBD1. Per the germline V gene, CDR1 is KGHSH and CDR2 is LQKENI. This CDR3 spans 16 amino acids. V lost 2 bases to trimming and J lost 0 bases; unmatched junction nucleotides: 4. Drawing the rest from reference TRBV18 and TRBJ1-1, the complete variable domain is NAGVMQNPRHLVRRRGQEARLRCSPMKGHSHVYWYRQLPEEGLKFMVYLQKENIIDESGMPKERFSAEFPKEGPSILRIQQVVRGDSAAYFCASSPNRGRMNTEAFFGQGTRLTVV.